This TCR beta chain originates from a study of glioma-infiltrating T cells. TCR alpha and beta CDR3 regions were amplified from RNA using iRepertoire nested multiplex PCR. TCRdb re-called the multiplex PCR reads through MiXCR, storing one row per CDR3 protein. This sample has about 2,500 distinct CDR3 sequences, with 55% to 80% found just once. Germline loops: CDR1 DFQATT, CDR2 SNEGSKA (reference sequence). The V gene lost 3 bases and the J gene lost 4 bases, with 20 bases spanning the gap. The CDR3 loop spans 16 amino acids. The sequence was collected from a human donor with low-grade glioma or glioblastoma, undergoing nonglioma brain surgery, or in good health (not recorded which). This chain joins TRBV20-1 and TRBJ2-3, with a weak D call TRBD2 (6 bases). The sample consisted of glioma tissue, nonneoplastic brain tissue, or PBMCs (not recorded which). CDR3 residues: CSASSQEGPSADTQYF. CDR3 nucleotides: TGCAGTGCTAGCAGCCAAGAGGGACCTAGCGCAGATACGCAGTATTTT.